A single sample gave rise to the 31 T cell receptor beta chains below, sequenced in a study of blood T cell repertoires in COVID-19. TCRdb's table, derived via immunoSEQ multiplex PCR, lists solely in-frame clones and lacks some. Here the sample spans about 46,000 clones, 83% being singletons. The sample taken for sequencing was peripheral blood. These receptors all come from a man in his sixties with active COVID-19.

The CDR3 sequence is CASSHIEADFYEQYF. Written as DNA, the CDR3 is TGCGCCAGCAGCCATATAGAAGCGGACTTCTACGAGCAGTACTTC. The rearrangement joins TRBV4-1 to TRBJ2-7; a possible D gene is TRBD2 (5 bases). This CDR3 is built from 15 residues. The ends were cut back, 3 bases at V and 3 bases at J, with 15 bases in the middle. CDR1 is MGHRA, CDR2 YSYEKL, per germline.

This chain joins TRBV10-1 and TRBJ2-1; 11 positions agree with TRBD2. Losses at the gene ends were 7 bases for V and 7 bases for J; bases not matched to a gene: 9. Germline assignment: CDR1 WNHNN and CDR2 SYGVQD (reference sequence). This CDR3 comprises 15 residues. The CDR3 region is CASTALAGVRNEQFF. The CDR3 DNA is TGCGCCAGCACCGCACTAGCGGGAGTACGGAATGAGCAGTTCTTC.

This rearrangement joins TRBV28 to TRBJ2-3; 9 bases align to TRBD1. With V trimmed by 6 bases and J by 2 bases, 3 bases remained unmatched. The length of the CDR3 is 14 residues. Germline V gives CDR1 MDHEN, CDR2 SYDVKM. The CDR3 protein is CASSWDRDTDTQYF. In nucleotides, the CDR3 is TGTGCCAGCAGCTGGGACAGGGACACAGATACGCAGTATTTT.

The CDR3: CASSVGQNTEAFF. Here the CDR3 DNA reads TGCGCCAGCAGCGTAGGACAGAACACTGAAGCTTTCTTT. This chain uses TRBV5-1 with TRBJ1-1; tentative D call: TRBD1 (5 bases). Germline CDR1 reads SGHRS; CDR2 reads YFSETQ. Deletions cut 4 bases from V and 1 base from J, with 8 bases between. This CDR3 is 13 amino acids long. The full variable domain, with the rest looked up from reference TRBV5-1 and TRBJ1-1, is KAGVTQTPRYLIKTRGQQVTLSCSPISGHRSVSWYQQTPGQGLQFLFEYFSETQRNKGNFPGRFSGRQFSNSRSEMNVSTLELGDSALYLCASSVGQNTEAFFGQGTRLTVV.

This clone was seen a handful of times. This chain uses TRBV4-1 with TRBJ2-3; 9 bases agree with TRBD2. V was clipped by 0 bases and J by 3 bases; unmatched bases: 7. Germline loops: CDR1 MGHRA, CDR2 YSYEKL. CDR3 length: 17 amino acids. The CDR3 protein is CASSQDRAGGRTDTQYF. For the CDR3, the DNA is TGCGCCAGCAGCCAAGATAGGGCGGGGGGGCGGACAGATACGCAGTATTTT.

The chain links TRBV4-1 to TRBJ1-5; perhaps TRBD1 as D (6 bases). The germline CDR1 and CDR2 sequences are MGHRA and YSYEKL. There are 15 residues in the CDR3. V was shortened by 3 bases and J by 7 bases, with 16 bases between the two germline ends. The DNA of the CDR3 is TGCGCCAGCAGCCACCTGTCAGGGGAGGGACAGCCCCAGCATTTT. Residues: CASSHLSGEGQPQHF.

The chain links TRBV19 to TRBJ1-4, with D possibly TRBD1 on 6 matching bases. The CDR3 is 15 residues long. Between the trimmed V and J ends, which lost 8 bases and 0 bases, there was a span of 13 bases. Germline lookup yields CDR1 LNHDA and CDR2 SQIVND (reference sequence). DNA for the CDR3: TGTGCCAGTTCAGGGGCCCATGCAACTAATGAAAAACTGTTTTTT. It specifies CASSGAHATNEKLFF. Together with reference TRBV19 and TRBJ1-4, the CDR3 gives the full variable domain: DGGITQSPKYLFRKEGQNVTLSCEQNLNHDAMYWYRQDPGQGLRLIYYSQIVNDFQKGDIAEGYSVSREKKESFPLTVTSAQKNPTAFYLCASSGAHATNEKLFFGSGTQLSVL.

This chain connects TRBV6-1 to TRBJ1-6, with D perhaps matching TRBD1 (6 bases). The V end lost 2 bases, the J end lost 9 bases, and 14 bases lay between the germline ends. CDR3 length: 15 residues. Germline V gene lookup returns CDR1 MNHNS and CDR2 SASEGT. CDR3: CASSENQGFPSPLHF. CDR3 coding DNA: TGTGCCAGCAGTGAAAATCAGGGGTTTCCTTCACCCCTCCACTTT.

This rearrangement joins TRBV10-1 to TRBJ1-2; 9 bases fit TRBD1. Trimming removed 4 bases from V and 0 bases from J; junction bases left unmatched: 6. The CDR3 sequence is 16 residues long. Germline V lookup: CDR1 WNHNN, CDR2 SYGVQD (reference sequence). CDR3 in amino acids: CASSVSGTGSNYGYTF. CDR3 bases: TGCGCCAGCAGTGTTAGCGGGACAGGGTCTAACTATGGCTACACCTTC.

This chain connects TRBV3-1 (or the pseudogene TRBV3-2) to TRBJ2-1, with a tentative D call TRBD2 (7 bases). This CDR3 contains 16 residues. Germline loops: CDR1 LGHDT, CDR2 YNNKEL (reference sequence). The ends were cut back, 2 bases at V and 9 bases at J, with 20 bases in the middle. This CDR3 is CASSQKRGGVRGEQFF. CDR3 coding DNA: TGTGCCAGCAGCCAAAAGAGGGGGGGGGTGAGGGGTGAGCAGTTCTTC.

The rearrangement joins TRBV3-1 (or the pseudogene TRBV3-2) to TRBJ2-5; no clear D gene. The V gene's germline CDR1 is LGHDT and CDR2 YNNKEL (reference sequence). This CDR3 is 13 amino acids long. Trimming cost V 3 bases and J 7 bases, with 12 bases left between them. In nucleotides, the CDR3 is TGTGCCAGCAGCCACGGTGAGCCCGGGACCCAGTACTTC. Translation: CASSHGEPGTQYF.

The chain carries TRBV6-5 and TRBJ2-1; 9 nucleotides line up with TRBD1. The CDR3 runs to 14 residues. V was pared by 6 bases and J by 4 bases, with 4 bases of the junction left unmatched. CDR1 is MNHEY and CDR2 is SVGAGI in the germline V gene. The CDR3 bases are TGTGCCAGCAGACCCGGGACAGGGTACAATGAGCAGTTCTTC. This codes for CASRPGTGYNEQFF.

The chain is built from TRBV19 and TRBJ2-1, with a tentative D call TRBD1 (5 bases). The CDR3 is 14 residues long. V lost 5 bases and J lost 5, with 13 bases in between. Per germline, CDR1 LNHDA and CDR2 SQIVND (reference sequence). CDR3 DNA sequence: TGTGCCAGTAGTGTGGACACTTCCAACAATGAGCAGTTCTTC. The encoded protein is CASSVDTSNNEQFF.

The chain combines TRBV7-8 with TRBJ2-7; D may be TRBD2 (7 bases). V lost 5 bases and J 8 bases, leaving 25 bases between the germline ends. CDR3 length equals 16 residues. Germline V lookup: CDR1 SGHVS, CDR2 FQNEAQ. CDR3 sequence reads: CASSNRGDTYVRQQYF. CDR3 nucleotide sequence: TGTGCCAGCAGCAACCGGGGGGACACCTATGTGAGACAGCAGTACTTC.

This clone was picked up one time. The chain combines TRBV15 with TRBJ2-2, with TRBD2 matching over 7 bases. Germline V gene data show CDR1 as LNHNV and CDR2 as YYDKDF (reference sequence). V was pared by 6 bases and J by 5 bases, with 6 bases of the junction left unmatched. This CDR3 has 14 amino acids. CDR3 in amino acids: CATRTSAQTGELFF. CDR3 sequence (DNA): TGTGCCACCAGAACTAGCGCCCAGACCGGGGAGCTGTTTTTT.

The rearrangement uses TRBV10-3 and TRBJ2-1; 7 positions match TRBD2. Per the germline V gene, CDR1 is ENHRY and CDR2 is SYGVKD. The ends lost 4 bases at V and 5 bases at J; junction bases unmatched: 5. There are 14 residues in the CDR3. Here the CDR3 DNA reads TGTGCCATCAGTGTCCCAGCGGGGAACAATGAGCAGTTCTTC. Translating it yields CAISVPAGNNEQFF.

The chain carries TRBV24-1 and TRBJ2-2; possible D gene TRBD2, 6 bases. V was cut by 11 bases and J by 6 bases, with 18 bases left in between. The CDR3 runs 14 residues. Germline V CDR1 and CDR2: KGHDR, SFDVKD. Here the CDR3 reads CAILRGRQAGELFF. CDR3 DNA: TGTGCCATCCTCCGGGGGAGGCAAGCCGGGGAGCTGTTTTTT.

The rearrangement uses TRBV5-1 and TRBJ2-3, with TRBD1 matching over 9 bases. The germline V gene encodes CDR1 SGHRS and CDR2 YFSETQ. This CDR3 has 15 residues. The junction had 4 bases not matched to a gene; V was cut back by 0 bases and J by 5 bases. The CDR3 sequence: CASSLAGTGLDTQYF. CDR3 nucleotides: TGCGCCAGCAGCTTGGCCGGGACAGGGCTAGATACGCAGTATTTT.

V usage is TRBV5-1 and J usage is TRBJ2-1; D is perhaps TRBD2 (6 bases). Looked up from germline, CDR1 is SGHRS and CDR2 is YFSETQ. The ends were cut back, 4 bases at V and 0 bases at J, with 11 bases in the middle. CDR3 length: 15 residues. CDR3 sequence reads: CASSVSGSSYNEQFF. For the CDR3, the DNA is TGCGCCAGCAGCGTTAGCGGTAGCTCCTACAATGAGCAGTTCTTC.

V usage is TRBV18 and J usage is TRBJ1-6; possibly TRBD1 for D (5 bases). Looked up from germline, CDR1 is KGHSH and CDR2 is LQKENI. Trimming took 6 bases from V and 7 from J, leaving 13 bases between them. CDR3 length: 14 residues. The CDR3: CASSQQGGNSPLHF. The CDR3 bases are TGTGCCAGCTCTCAGCAGGGAGGCAATTCACCCCTCCACTTT. The full variable domain, its missing parts supplied by reference TRBV18 and TRBJ1-6, is NAGVMQNPRHLVRRRGQEARLRCSPMKGHSHVYWYRQLPEEGLKFMVYLQKENIIDESGMPKERFSAEFPKEGPSILRIQQVVRGDSAAYFCASSQQGGNSPLHFGNGTRLTVT.

On this clone itself: This may be a read error, as it is one base from a much larger clone. This chain joins TRBV2 and TRBJ1-3; a possible D gene is TRBD1 (6 bases). V shed 6 bases and J shed 4 bases, with 7 bases lying between them. Germline values: CDR1 SNHLY, CDR2 FYNNEI. The CDR3 consists of 12 residues. CDR3 sequence reads: CASRQGGNTIYF. CDR3 coding DNA: TGTGCCAGCAGGCAGGGGGGAAACACCATATATTTT.

The chain carries TRBV15 and TRBJ1-4, with TRBD1 identical over 10 bases. Germline CDR1 and CDR2: LNHNV and YYDKDF (reference sequence). The CDR3 is 16 residues long. With V trimmed by 5 bases and J by 5 bases, 8 bases remained unmatched. In nucleotides, the CDR3 is TGTGCCACCAGCCGGGACAGGGGACGCTCAAATGAAAAACTGTTTTTT. This codes for CATSRDRGRSNEKLFF.

The chain couples TRBV20-1 to TRBJ2-1; 7 bases are shared with TRBD2. CDR1 and CDR2 (germline): DFQATT, SNEGSKA (reference sequence). V dropped 3 bases and J dropped 7; count of bases not matched to a gene: 15. The length of the CDR3 is 16 residues. The CDR3 bases are TGCAGTGCTAGTGCCAGGCGGGAGAGTACCTGGAATGAGCAGTTCTTC. This codes for CSASARRESTWNEQFF.

The rearrangement uses TRBV29-1 and TRBJ2-1; D is unclear. V was trimmed by 6 bases and J by 3 bases, leaving 12 bases between them. The CDR3 is 13 amino acids. Germline V gene sequence: CDR1 SQVTM, CDR2 ANQGSEA. The chain's CDR3 is CSVRAPGYNEQFF. The CDR3 region has the DNA TGCAGCGTCCGAGCCCCCGGCTACAATGAGCAGTTCTTC.

V usage is TRBV5-6 and J usage is TRBJ2-1, with a possible D match to TRBD2 (6 bases). Per germline, CDR1 SGHDT and CDR2 YYEEEE. Trimming removed 2 bases at V and 3 bases at J, with 9 bases between. The length of the CDR3 is 14 residues. The CDR3 spells CASSFRTNYNEQFF. The CDR3 region has the DNA TGTGCCAGCAGCTTCCGGACTAACTACAATGAGCAGTTCTTC. Using reference TRBV5-6 and TRBJ2-1 for the parts outside the CDR3, the full variable domain is DAGVTQSPTHLIKTRGQQVTLRCSPKSGHDTVSWYQQALGQGPQFIFQYYEEEERQRGNFPDRFSGHQFPNYSSELNVNALLLGDSALYLCASSFRTNYNEQFFGPGTRLTVL.

The chain joins TRBV7-9 to TRBJ2-3, with 8 bases matching TRBD2. With V trimmed by 2 bases and J by 6 bases, 7 bases remained unmatched. This CDR3 is 15 amino acids long. Germline V CDR1 and CDR2: SEHNR, FQNEAQ (reference sequence). CDR3 protein: CASSLWSSGYDTQYF. CDR3 DNA: TGTGCCAGCAGCTTATGGTCTAGCGGGTATGATACGCAGTATTTT. Drawing the rest from reference TRBV7-9 and TRBJ2-3, the complete variable domain is DTGVSQNPRHKITKRGQNVTFRCDPISEHNRLYWYRQTLGQGPEFLTYFQNEAQLEKSRLLSDRFSAERPKGSFSTLEIQRTEQGDSAMYLCASSLWSSGYDTQYFGPGTRLTVL.

V usage is TRBV10-1 and J usage is TRBJ1-5; 9 nucleotides match TRBD1. The CDR3 has 13 residues. The germline V gene encodes CDR1 WNHNN and CDR2 SYGVQD (reference sequence). Losses at the gene ends were 9 bases for V and 5 bases for J; bases not matched to a gene: 5. CDR3 sequence: CASFTGGHQPQHF. CDR3 in DNA: TGCGCCAGTTTTACAGGGGGCCATCAGCCCCAGCATTTT.

The genes are TRBV28 and TRBJ1-3; tentative D call: TRBD1 (5 bases). Germline assignment: CDR1 MDHEN and CDR2 SYDVKM. V was pared by 6 bases and J by 2 bases, with 17 bases between. This CDR3 is built from 16 residues. The CDR3 loop is CASSSTYRLAGNTIYF. CDR3 coding DNA: TGTGCCAGCAGCTCCACTTACAGGCTGGCTGGAAACACCATATATTTT.

This clone appeared a single time. J is TRBJ2-5 and V is TRBV7-3; 8 bases match TRBD1. Germline V gives CDR1 SGHTA, CDR2 FQGTGA. This CDR3 has 20 amino acids. V trimming: 0 bases; J trimming: 7 bases; junction bases outside the gene matches: 22. The CDR3 DNA reads TGTGCCAGCAGCTTAACGCCGCCAGTAGGGGGGACAGGATCGATGGGGACCCAGTACTTC. It encodes CASSLTPPVGGTGSMGTQYF.

The chain joins TRBV19 to TRBJ1-2, with D possibly TRBD1 on 6 matching bases. Germline V gives CDR1 LNHDA, CDR2 SQIVND (reference sequence). This CDR3 comprises 16 residues. Trimming stripped 5 bases from V and 2 bases from J, with 18 bases between. This CDR3 reads CASSPSGTRGNYGYTF. The CDR3 coding sequence is TGTGCCAGTAGTCCCTCCGGGACAAGGGGAAACTATGGCTACACCTTC.

The V gene is TRBV18, the J gene TRBJ2-2; TRBD2 is a possible D gene (5 bases). Germline values: CDR1 KGHSH, CDR2 LQKENI. The CDR3 totals 16 residues. The V end lost 3 bases, the J end lost 0 bases, and 11 bases lay between the germline ends. The CDR3 region is CASSPNGGSNTGELFF. Written as DNA, the CDR3 is TGTGCCAGCTCACCCAACGGAGGATCGAACACCGGGGAGCTGTTTTTT.